This TCR beta chain was recovered during a study of blood T cells in healthy people across ages. Germline loops: CDR1 SQVTM, CDR2 ANQGSEA. The CDR3 is made up of 14 amino acids. The J segment lost 4 bases and the V segment lost 5 bases, leaving 7 bases of the junction unmatched. Together with a sample-barcoded 5' primer, a J-beta primer mix was included in a second PCR lasting about 6 to 11 cycles. MiXCR, run by TCRdb on the 5' RACE reads, gives a single entry per CDR3 protein. The profile shows 600,000 or so distinct CDR3 sequences, about 30% of them singletons. With respect to this clonotype: A read error may be the cause here, since a much bigger clone is one base away.

The V and J genes are TRBV29-1 and TRBJ2-1, with 8 bases matching TRBD2. The receptor was derived from an elderly woman in good health. Sequences were obtained from blood. In nucleotides, the CDR3 is TGCAGCGTTCGTTCAAGCGGGGGTTACAATGAGCAGTTCTTC. Translated: CSVRSSGGYNEQFF.